This TCR beta chain came from a study of T-cell reconstitution after alpha-beta-depleted transplantation in children. The V end lost 5 bases, the J end lost 0 bases, and 14 bases lay between the germline ends. This CDR3 comprises 15 residues. To note about this clonotype: The antigen is unknown.

Study observations and caveats: One year after transplant, T-cell counts and diversity came mostly from newly produced T cells.

Preparation of the TCRbeta library involved a method that used unique molecular identifiers. MiXCR, applied by TCRdb to the PCR reads, yields one record per CDR3 protein. The table records about 77,000 distinct CDR3 sequences, around a sixth of them present only once. V gene TRBV12-3 or TRBV12-4 combines with J gene TRBJ2-7, with a weak D call TRBD2 (5 bases). Sequenced material: PBMCs, mostly from graft donor cells, taken 360 days after TCRalphabeta/CD19-depleted stem cell transplant. The source of this sequence is a male patient aged 2-9 years who had a stem cell transplant for acute lymphoblastic leukemia, so the T cells may come from the graft donor. CDR3 coding DNA: TGTGCCAGCAGTCCTAGGCGTCTAGCCTCCTACGAGCAGTACTTC. It yields the protein CASSPRRLASYEQYF.